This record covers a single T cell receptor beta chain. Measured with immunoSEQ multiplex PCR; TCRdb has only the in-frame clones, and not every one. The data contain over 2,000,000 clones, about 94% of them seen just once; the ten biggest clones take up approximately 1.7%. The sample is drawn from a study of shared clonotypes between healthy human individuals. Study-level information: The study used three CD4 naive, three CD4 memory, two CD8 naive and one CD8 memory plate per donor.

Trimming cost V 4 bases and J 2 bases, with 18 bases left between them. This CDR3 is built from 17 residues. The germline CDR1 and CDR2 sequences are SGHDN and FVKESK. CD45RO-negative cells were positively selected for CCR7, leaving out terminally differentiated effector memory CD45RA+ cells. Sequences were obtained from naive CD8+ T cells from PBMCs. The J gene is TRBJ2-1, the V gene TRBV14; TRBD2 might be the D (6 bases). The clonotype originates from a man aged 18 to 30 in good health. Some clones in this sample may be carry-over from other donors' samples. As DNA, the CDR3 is TGTGCCAGCAGCCCCCAAGCCGTAGCGGATCCCTACAATGAGCAGTTCTTC. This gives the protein CASSPQAVADPYNEQFF. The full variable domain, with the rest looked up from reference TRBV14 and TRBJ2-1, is EAGVTQFPSHSVIEKGQTVTLRCDPISGHDNLYWYRRVMGKEIKFLLHFVKESKQDESGMPNNRFLAERTGGTYSTLKVQPAELEDSGVYFCASSPQAVADPYNEQFFGPGTRLTVL.